This T cell receptor beta chain stems from a study of cytomegalovirus exposure and HLA in healthy donors. Study-wide points: Later work associated more than 15,000 TCR beta sequences with HLA alleles at 0.05 false discovery rate. In a later analysis, across HLA loci, associated TCR counts were highest for DRB1, lowest for HLA-C.

As to this clone: Its antigen is unknown.

This CDR3 comprises 15 residues. Germline CDR1 MNHEY, CDR2 SVGAGI. The ends lost 5 bases at V and 7 bases at J; junction bases unmatched: 6. The PCR made use of 60 Vbeta and 13 Jbeta primers. Using immunoSEQ multiplex PCR, the repertoire was profiled, and TCRdb retains in-frame clones only, with some absent. The sample lists around 160,000 clones, about three quarters seen once, with around 3% in the top ten. This receptor was taken from a man between 35 and 55 years old in good health and CMV-seropositive. This chain links TRBV6-5 with TRBJ2-1, with 12 bases that match TRBD2. Source material: PBMCs. This chain's CDR3 is CASSHLAGGGNEQFF. DNA of the CDR3: TGTGCCAGCAGTCATCTAGCGGGAGGGGGTAATGAGCAGTTCTTC.